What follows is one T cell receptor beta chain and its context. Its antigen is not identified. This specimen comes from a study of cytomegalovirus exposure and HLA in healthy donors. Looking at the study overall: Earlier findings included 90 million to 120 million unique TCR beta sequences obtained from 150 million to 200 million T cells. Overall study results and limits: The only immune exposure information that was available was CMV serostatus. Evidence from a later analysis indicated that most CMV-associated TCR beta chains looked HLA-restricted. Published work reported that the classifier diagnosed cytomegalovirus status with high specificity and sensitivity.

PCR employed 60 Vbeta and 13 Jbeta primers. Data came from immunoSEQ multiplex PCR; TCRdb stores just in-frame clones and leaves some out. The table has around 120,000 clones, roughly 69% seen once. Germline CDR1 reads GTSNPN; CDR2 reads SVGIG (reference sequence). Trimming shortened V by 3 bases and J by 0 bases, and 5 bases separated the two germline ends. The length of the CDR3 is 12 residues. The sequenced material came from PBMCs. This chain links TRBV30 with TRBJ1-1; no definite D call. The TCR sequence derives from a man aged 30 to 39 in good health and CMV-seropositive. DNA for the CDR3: TGTGCCTGGAGATATGTGAACACTGAAGCTTTCTTT. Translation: CAWRYVNTEAFF.